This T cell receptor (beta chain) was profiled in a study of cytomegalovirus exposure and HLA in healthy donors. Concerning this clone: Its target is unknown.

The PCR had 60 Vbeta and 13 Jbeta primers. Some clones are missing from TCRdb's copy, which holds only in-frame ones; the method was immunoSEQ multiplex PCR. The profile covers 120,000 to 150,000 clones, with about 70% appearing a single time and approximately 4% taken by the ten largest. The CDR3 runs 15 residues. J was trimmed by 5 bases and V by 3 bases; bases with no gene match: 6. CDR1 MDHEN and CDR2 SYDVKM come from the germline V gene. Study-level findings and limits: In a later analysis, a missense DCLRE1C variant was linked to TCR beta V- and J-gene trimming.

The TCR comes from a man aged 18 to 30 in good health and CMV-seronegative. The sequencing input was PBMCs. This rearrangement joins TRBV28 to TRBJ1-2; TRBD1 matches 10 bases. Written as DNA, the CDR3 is TGTGCCAGCAGTTTGGCCGGGACAGGGGCGTATGGCTACACCTTC. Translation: CASSLAGTGAYGYTF.